A selection of T cell receptor beta chains follows, all from one sample in a study of beta chain features in type 1 diabetes. Method: immunoSEQ multiplex PCR; TCRdb's copy keeps in-frame clones and lacks some. The repertoire consists of under 950,000 clones, with roughly a sixth occurring once and the leading ten covering about 0.02%. Material: naive CD4+ T cells from blood. Every receptor here comes from a woman under 30 in good health. Both conserved end residues are part of each CDR3. The D gene is left open where the match is weak. A clone size is listed for some rows: how often the clone was seen (once, few, many), or a class if it is expanded.

clone size	D gene	V gene	J gene	CDR3 protein	CDR3 DNA
few	-	TRBV4-3	TRBJ2-7	CASSQDHGYEQYF	TGCGCCAGCAGCCAAGATCACGGCTACGAGCAGTACTTC
-	-	TRBV2	TRBJ1-5	CASSAERSLSNQPQHF	TGTGCCAGCAGTGCTGAGCGGAGTCTTAGCAATCAGCCCCAGCATTTT
few	-	TRBV27	TRBJ2-7	CASSARGLYEQYF	TGTGCCAGCAGCGCTCGGGGCCTCTACGAGCAGTACTTC
few	TRBD1	TRBV27	TRBJ1-2	CASSLARGIAGYTF	TGTGCCAGCAGTTTGGCCAGGGGGATTGCTGGCTACACCTTC
-	TRBD2	TRBV28	TRBJ2-2	CASSTGLVLAGELFF	TGTGCCAGCAGTACAGGACTAGTTCTTGCCGGGGAGCTGTTTTTT
-	TRBD1	TRBV7-2	TRBJ1-1	CASRYTGGTEAFF	TGTGCCAGCAGGTACACAGGGGGTACTGAAGCTTTCTTT
few	-	TRBV20-1	TRBJ1-5	CSAMANQPQHF	TGCAGTGCTATGGCAAATCAGCCCCAGCATTTT
few	-	TRBV7-8	TRBJ1-4	CASSRLWGDLVGEKLFF	TGTGCCAGCAGCCGGTTATGGGGCGACCTAGTCGGAGAAAAACTGTTTTTT
-	TRBD1	TRBV6-4	TRBJ1-4	CASNRDSPNEKLFF	TGTGCCAGCAACAGGGACAGCCCGAATGAAAAACTGTTTTTT
-	TRBD2	TRBV28	TRBJ2-1	CASSWGTSGRDEQFF	TGTGCCAGCAGTTGGGGGACTAGCGGGAGGGATGAGCAGTTCTTC
few	-	TRBV28	TRBJ1-2	CASSEGREGYTF	TGTGCCAGCAGTGAGGGTCGGGAGGGCTACACCTTC
few	-	TRBV5-1	TRBJ2-5	CASSLDQETQYF	TGCGCCAGCAGCTTGGACCAAGAGACCCAGTACTTC
few	-	TRBV7-2	TRBJ2-7	CASSLVTGTSYEQYF	TGTGCCAGCAGCTTAGTTACGGGAACCTCCTACGAGCAGTACTTC
-	-	TRBV19	TRBJ2-7	CASSNNDYEQYF	TGTGCCAGTAGTAATAATGACTACGAGCAGTACTTC
-	-	TRBV5-1	TRBJ1-3	CASSLEDVSRNTIYF	TGCGCCAGCAGCTTAGAGGACGTCTCTAGAAACACCATATATTTT
-	-	TRBV18	TRBJ1-3	CASSPHPSGNTIYF	TGTGCCAGCTCACCACACCCTTCTGGAAACACCATATATTTT
few	-	TRBV4-2	TRBJ1-2	CASSQEWTVSLFF	TGTGCCAGCAGCCAAGAGTGGACAGTTTCACTTTTCTTC
-	-	TRBV27	TRBJ2-1	CASSQAPSRTIYNEQFF	TGTGCCAGCAGTCAGGCGCCCTCGAGGACCATCTACAATGAGCAGTTCTTC
few	-	TRBV5-1	TRBJ1-1	CASSRGELNTEAFF	TGCGCCAGCAGCAGAGGGGAACTGAACACTGAAGCTTTCTTT
-	TRBD1	TRBV6-6	TRBJ1-2	CASSYTGDRDVGYTF	TGTGCCAGCAGTTACACTGGGGACAGGGATGTAGGCTACACCTTC
few	-	TRBV11-2	TRBJ2-2	CASSPPGSWTGELFF	TGTGCCAGCAGCCCCCCCGGGAGCTGGACCGGGGAGCTGTTTTTT
few	TRBD1	TRBV28	TRBJ2-3	CASNTLRDRETGTDTQYF	TGTGCCAGCAACACACTCCGGGACAGGGAGACGGGCACAGATACGCAGTATTTT
-	TRBD2	TRBV18	TRBJ2-7	CASSSPSGSRDEQYF	TGTGCCAGCTCATCACCTAGCGGGAGCCGTGACGAGCAGTACTTC
few	TRBD2	TRBV7-8	TRBJ2-3	CASSLWGTSGRNTDTQYF	TGTGCCAGCAGCTTATGGGGTACAAGCGGGAGGAACACAGATACGCAGTATTTT
-	TRBD2	TRBV18	TRBJ2-1	CASSPGLADYNEQFF	TGTGCCAGCTCACCAGGACTAGCGGATTACAATGAGCAGTTCTTC
-	-	TRBV7-9	TRBJ2-7	CASSRGTRSSYEQYF	TGTGCCAGCAGCCGCGGGACGAGGAGCTCCTACGAGCAGTACTTC
-	-	TRBV19	TRBJ2-2	CASSILLGELFF	TGTGCCAGTAGTATTCTACTCGGGGAGCTGTTTTTT
once	-	TRBV6-6	TRBJ2-7	CASSERIRAEEQYF	TGTGCCAGCAGTGAGAGAATCAGGGCGGAAGAGCAGTACTTC
-	-	TRBV18	TRBJ1-1	CASSTGSRNTEAFF	TGTGCCAGCTCAACCGGATCGAGGAACACTGAAGCTTTCTTT
-	TRBD2	TRBV10-3	TRBJ2-5	CASGTSGAKETQYF	TGTGCCAGCGGGACTAGCGGGGCTAAAGAGACCCAGTACTTC
-	-	TRBV11-2	TRBJ2-7	CASSSGQLSSYEQYF	TGTGCCAGCAGCTCCGGACAGTTAAGCTCCTACGAGCAGTACTTC
-	-	TRBV7-2	TRBJ1-2	CASSLAMGFATAYGYTF	TGTGCCAGCAGCTTAGCTATGGGATTCGCGACAGCCTATGGCTACACCTTC
few	-	TRBV7-2	TRBJ2-7	CASSSSEVLYF	TGTGCCAGCAGCTCTAGCGAAGTCTTGTACTTC
few	-	TRBV2	TRBJ2-7	CASSEFYEQYF	TGTGCCAGCAGTGAATTCTATGAGCAGTACTTC
few	TRBD1	TRBV28	TRBJ2-5	CASSQGVLETQYF	TGTGCCAGCAGTCAGGGGGTCCTGGAGACCCAGTACTTC
few	TRBD2	TRBV4-2	TRBJ2-1	CASSQRLAGGSYNEQFF	TGTGCCAGCAGCCAAAGACTAGCGGGAGGGTCCTACAATGAGCAGTTCTTC
few	-	TRBV11-2	TRBJ2-7	CASSTSTNSYEQYF	TGTGCCAGCAGCACTTCGACTAATTCATACGAGCAGTACTTC
-	TRBD1	TRBV7-9	TRBJ2-1	CASRPTGESYNEQFF	TGTGCCAGCAGACCAACAGGGGAGTCCTACAATGAGCAGTTCTTC
-	-	TRBV7-2	TRBJ2-2	CASEKGTNTGELFF	TGTGCCAGCGAGAAAGGCACGAACACCGGGGAGCTGTTTTTT
few	-	TRBV29-1	TRBJ2-2	CSVPWANTGELFF	TGCAGCGTCCCCTGGGCGAACACCGGGGAGCTGTTTTTT
few	-	TRBV7-9	TRBJ1-2	CASSVGRNSNYGYTF	TGTGCCAGCAGCGTCGGCAGGAACTCTAACTATGGCTACACCTTC
-	-	TRBV7-2	TRBJ1-5	CASSQVPNQPQHF	TGTGCCAGCAGCCAGGTCCCCAATCAGCCCCAGCATTTT
few	-	TRBV19	TRBJ2-3	CASSTVRADTQYF	TGTGCCAGTAGTACCGTCCGTGCAGATACGCAGTATTTT
-	-	TRBV5-4	TRBJ1-2	CASSQDSYGYTF	TGTGCCAGCAGCCAGGACAGTTATGGCTACACCTTC
-	-	TRBV28	TRBJ2-7	CASSIIRDGTPYEQYF	TGTGCCAGCAGTATAATCCGGGACGGAACCCCTTACGAGCAGTACTTC
few	-	TRBV5-6	TRBJ1-3	CASSFFSAGNTIYF	TGTGCCAGCAGTTTCTTTTCAGCCGGAAACACCATATATTTT
-	-	TRBV20-1	TRBJ1-1	CSVVMNTEAFF	TGCAGTGTAGTAATGAACACTGAAGCTTTCTTT
few	TRBD2	TRBV5-1	TRBJ2-3	CASSFRAGGSTDTQYF	TGCGCCAGCAGCTTCCGAGCGGGAGGGAGCACAGATACGCAGTATTTT
-	-	TRBV6-5	TRBJ2-7	CASSYRRLDYEQYF	TGTGCCAGCAGTTACCGGAGGCTTGACTACGAGCAGTACTTC
few	-	TRBV6-6	TRBJ1-2	CATVGAYYGYTF	TGTGCCACTGTTGGGGCCTACTATGGCTACACCTTC
few	-	TRBV19	TRBJ1-5	CASSIRDSNQPQHF	TGTGCCAGTAGTATCAGGGATAGCAATCAGCCCCAGCATTTT
few	-	TRBV7-3	TRBJ2-3	CASSSDRWTDTQYF	TGTGCCAGCAGCTCCGACAGGTGGACAGATACGCAGTATTTT